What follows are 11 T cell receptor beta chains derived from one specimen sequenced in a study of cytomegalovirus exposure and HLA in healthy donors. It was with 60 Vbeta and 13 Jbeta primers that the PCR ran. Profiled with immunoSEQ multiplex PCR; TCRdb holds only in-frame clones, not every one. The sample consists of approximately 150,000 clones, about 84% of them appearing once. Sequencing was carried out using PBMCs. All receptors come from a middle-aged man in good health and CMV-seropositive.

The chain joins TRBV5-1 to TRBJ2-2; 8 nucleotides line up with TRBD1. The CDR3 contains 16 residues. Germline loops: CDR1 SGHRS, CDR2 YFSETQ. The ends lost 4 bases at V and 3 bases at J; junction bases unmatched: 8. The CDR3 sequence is CASSPRTGLDTGELFF. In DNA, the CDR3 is TGCGCCAGCAGCCCTCGGACAGGGCTGGACACCGGGGAGCTGTTTTTT.

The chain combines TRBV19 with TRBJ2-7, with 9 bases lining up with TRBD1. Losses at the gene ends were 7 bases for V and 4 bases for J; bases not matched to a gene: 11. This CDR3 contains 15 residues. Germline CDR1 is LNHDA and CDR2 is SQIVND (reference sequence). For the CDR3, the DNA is TGTGCCAGTAAACCAGGGGACAGGGTCGGGTACGAGCAGTACTTC. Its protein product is CASKPGDRVGYEQYF.

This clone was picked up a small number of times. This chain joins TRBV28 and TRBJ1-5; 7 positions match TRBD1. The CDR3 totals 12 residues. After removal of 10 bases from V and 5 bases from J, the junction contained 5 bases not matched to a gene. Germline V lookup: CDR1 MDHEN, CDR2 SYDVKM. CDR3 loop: CAIDRAYQPQHF. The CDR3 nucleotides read TGTGCCATAGACAGGGCTTATCAGCCCCAGCATTTT.

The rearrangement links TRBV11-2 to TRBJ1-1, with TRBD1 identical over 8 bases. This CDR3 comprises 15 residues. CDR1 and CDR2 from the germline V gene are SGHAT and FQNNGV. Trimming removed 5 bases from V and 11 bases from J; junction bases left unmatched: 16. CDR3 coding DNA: TGTGCCAGCAGCGCCGGGGACAGGCGGGAGTCATGCGCTTTCTTT. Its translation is CASSAGDRRESCAFF.

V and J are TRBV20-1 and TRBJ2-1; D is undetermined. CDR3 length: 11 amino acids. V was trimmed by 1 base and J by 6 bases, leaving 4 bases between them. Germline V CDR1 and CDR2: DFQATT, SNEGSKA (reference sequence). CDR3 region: CSARGSNEQFF. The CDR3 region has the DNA TGCAGTGCTAGAGGGAGCAATGAGCAGTTCTTC.

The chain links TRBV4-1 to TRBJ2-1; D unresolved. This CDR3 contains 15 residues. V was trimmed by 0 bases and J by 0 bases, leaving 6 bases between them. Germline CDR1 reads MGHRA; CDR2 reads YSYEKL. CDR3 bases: TGCGCCAGCAGCCAAGATGTGAGCTCCTACAATGAGCAGTTCTTC. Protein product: CASSQDVSSYNEQFF.

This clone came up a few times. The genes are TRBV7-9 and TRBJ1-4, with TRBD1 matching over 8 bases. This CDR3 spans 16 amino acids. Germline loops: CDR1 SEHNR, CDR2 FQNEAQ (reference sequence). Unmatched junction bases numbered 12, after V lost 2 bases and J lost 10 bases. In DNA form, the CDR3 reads TGTGCCAGCAGCTTATTCAGGACAGGGAGGGCCGGAAAACTGTTTTTT. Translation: CASSLFRTGRAGKLFF. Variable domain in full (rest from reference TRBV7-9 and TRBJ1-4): DTGVSQNPRHKITKRGQNVTFRCDPISEHNRLYWYRQTLGQGPEFLTYFQNEAQLEKSRLLSDRFSAERPKGSFSTLEIQRTEQGDSAMYLCASSLFRTGRAGKLFFGSGTQLSVL.

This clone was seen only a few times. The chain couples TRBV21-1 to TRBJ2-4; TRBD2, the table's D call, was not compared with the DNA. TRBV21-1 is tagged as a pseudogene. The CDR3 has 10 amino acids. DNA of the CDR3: TGTGCCAGCCACCGGGACTACCAGTACTTC. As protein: CASHRDYQYF.

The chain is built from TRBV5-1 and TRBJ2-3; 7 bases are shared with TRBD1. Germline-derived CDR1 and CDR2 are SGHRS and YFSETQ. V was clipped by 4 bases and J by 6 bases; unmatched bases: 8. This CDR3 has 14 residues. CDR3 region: CASSLGQDADTQYF. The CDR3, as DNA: TGCGCCAGCAGCCTCGGACAGGACGCCGATACGCAGTATTTT.

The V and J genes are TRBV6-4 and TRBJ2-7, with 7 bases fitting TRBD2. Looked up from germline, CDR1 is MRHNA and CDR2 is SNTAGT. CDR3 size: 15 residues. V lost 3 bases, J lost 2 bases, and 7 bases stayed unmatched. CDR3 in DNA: TGTGCCAGCAGTGAGAAAGCTAGCGGACCCTACGAGCAGTACTTC. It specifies CASSEKASGPYEQYF.

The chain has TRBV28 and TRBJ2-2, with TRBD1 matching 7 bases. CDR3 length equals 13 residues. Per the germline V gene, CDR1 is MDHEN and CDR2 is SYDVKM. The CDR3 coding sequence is TGTGCAGGGGGCATTGTGAACACCGGGGAGCTGTTTTTT. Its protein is CAGGIVNTGELFF. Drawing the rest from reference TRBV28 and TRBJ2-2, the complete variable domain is DVKVTQSSRYLVKRTGEKVFLECVQDMDHENMFWYRQDPGLGLRLIYFSYDVKMKEKGDIPEGYSVSREKKERFSLILESASTNQTSMYLCAGGIVNTGELFFGEGSRLTVL.